This T cell receptor beta chain was sequenced for a study of T-cell memory formation after mild COVID-19. Points from the study as a whole: Of the contracting clones, CD4+ ones lay mainly in CM and EM, and CD8+ ones in EMRA.

This CDR3 has 14 amino acids. Germline V CDR1 and CDR2: MGHRA, YSYEKL. After removal of 1 base from V and 5 bases from J, the junction contained 5 bases not matched to a gene. This clonotype was counted only a few times. Antigen specificity is unknown. TCRdb used MiXCR to reprocess the 5' RACE reads, holding one entry per CDR3 protein. The sample yields hundreds of thousands of distinct CDR3 sequences, under 25% seen once. Sequenced: PBMCs or a T cell subset sorted from them (not recorded which). The sequence was obtained from an adult woman who had mild COVID-19 (a few samples of this study predate the infection). Cell type and time point are not known. The rearrangement joins TRBV4-1 to TRBJ2-7, with 7 bases identical to TRBD2. CDR3 residues: CASSQVAGRDEQYF. Here the CDR3 DNA reads TGCGCCAGCAGCCAAGTAGCGGGTCGAGACGAGCAGTACTTC.